This T cell receptor beta chain appears in the sequencing data of a study of long-term antiretroviral therapy in people with HIV. They ran version v3.0 of the immunoSEQ assay at survey level. Sequencing was performed with immunoSEQ multiplex PCR; in TCRdb, only in-frame clones are kept and a portion is missing. The table includes 20,000 to 25,000 clones, roughly three quarters detected once. This sequence was found in a woman aged 40 to 50 with HIV. Sequences were derived from unsorted PBMCs, sampled about 1.8 years before starting antiretroviral therapy.

CDR3 nucleotides: TGTGCCAGCAGCTTGACTAGCGGGGGGGCGAGCACAGATACGCAGTATTTT. It translates to CASSLTSGGASTDTQYF. This chain connects TRBV7-2 to TRBJ2-3; 14 nucleotides agree with TRBD2. The CDR3 covers 17 residues. Germline CDR1 SGHTA, CDR2 FQGNSA. Losses at the gene ends were 3 bases for V and 0 bases for J; bases not matched to a gene: 2.